This TCR beta chain was observed in a study of T cells in Graves' hyperthyroidism and ophthalmopathy. CDR3 length: 14 amino acids. Trimming stripped 7 bases from V and 3 bases from J, with 13 bases between. Looked up from germline, CDR1 is LNHDA and CDR2 is SQIVND (reference sequence). Study conclusions and caveats: Among clonotypes expanded in thyroid above 0.001, most were also found in blood.

The table lists this clonotype with a few counts. What it recognizes is unknown. RNA transcripts served as the template for amplifying TCR beta CDR3 regions. The HTBI primer set was used in a first-round RT-PCR of the TCR CDR3. One entry per CDR3 protein results from TCRdb running MiXCR on the multiplex PCR reads. The sample records fewer than 400,000 distinct CDR3 sequences, 11% to 15% being singletons. The receptor was derived from a man aged 45-65 years with Graves' ophthalmopathy. The sequenced sample consisted of blood. The chain links TRBV19 to TRBJ1-5; unclear D gene. The CDR3: CASTTAGANQPQHF. DNA for the CDR3: TGTGCCAGTACAACCGCGGGTGCCAATCAGCCCCAGCATTTT.